The sequence of this T cell receptor beta chain was determined in a study of T cell responses to AZD1222 COVID-19 vaccine. Trimming took off 0 bases at V and 10 bases at J, with 10 bases between the two ends. Germline CDR1 is MNHEY and CDR2 is SVGAGI. The CDR3 has 13 amino acids. Remarks on this clone: Its matching antigen is unknown.

Clones were sequenced by immunoSEQ multiplex PCR, and TCRdb holds only the in-frame ones, with some missing. The data contain roughly 140,000 clones, around 90% of them singletons. Study-wide findings and caveats: It should be noted that donors were predominantly white British and more often female, and clonal diversity was possibly underestimated. Nearly half of the spike-specific TCRs reportedly recognize variant regions that carry no mutations.

The rearrangement uses TRBV6-5 and TRBJ2-1; no clear D. The sample was peripheral blood, taken on day 0 of AZD1222 vaccination. This TCR was recovered from an adult in good health. CDR3 protein: CASSYSSGAEQFF. The CDR3 DNA reads TGTGCCAGCAGTTACTCCTCGGGCGCGGAGCAGTTCTTC.